Presented here are 21 T cell receptor beta chains from one specimen sequenced in a study of beta chain features in type 1 diabetes. Overall study results and limits: Type 1 diabetes patients had moderately but significantly shorter TCRB CDR3s in all four CD4+ subsets.

These receptors lack a known antigen. Investigators reverse transcribed all isolated RNA, so they sequenced expressed TCRB transcripts. Sequenced by immunoSEQ multiplex PCR; TCRdb stores in-frame clones only, minus some. This sample yields over 150,000 clones, of which approximately 10% are seen a single time; more than 0.4% belongs to the top ten. Sequences were obtained from central memory CD4+ T cells from blood. These receptors were collected from a man younger than 45 with type 1 diabetes.

This clone was seen more than once but under ten times. The V call is TRBV5-1, the J call TRBJ2-2; D is perhaps TRBD1 (5 bases). This CDR3 contains 13 residues. Trimming left V 4 bases short and J 11 bases short, with 15 bases between. Looked up from germline, CDR1 is SGHRS and CDR2 is YFSETQ. The DNA of the CDR3 is TGCGCCAGCAGCCTTTTAGACAGCCGCGAGCTGTTTTTT. Translated, it gives CASSLLDSRELFF. The entire variable domain, with the rest obtained from reference TRBV5-1 and TRBJ2-2, is as follows: KAGVTQTPRYLIKTRGQQVTLSCSPISGHRSVSWYQQTPGQGLQFLFEYFSETQRNKGNFPGRFSGRQFSNSRSEMNVSTLELGDSALYLCASSLLDSRELFFGEGSRLTVL.

This clone was seen many times. The chain links TRBV29-1 to TRBJ2-7, with D perhaps TRBD1 (5 bases). V was shortened by 6 bases and J by 6 bases, with 15 bases between the two germline ends. This CDR3 is 12 amino acids long. Germline V gene data show CDR1 as SQVTM and CDR2 as ANQGSEA. The CDR3 DNA is TGCAGCGTGGGGCTTTTTTCTTCCGAGCAGTACTTC. It specifies CSVGLFSSEQYF.

The chain has TRBV27 and TRBJ2-7; TRBD2 matches at 11 bases. From germline, CDR1 is MNHEY and CDR2 SMNVEV (reference sequence). This CDR3 spans 16 amino acids. The trim removed 1 base at V and 4 bases at J, leaving 6 bases unmatched. The CDR3 reads CASSLLLAGVGYEQYF. As DNA, the CDR3 is TGTGCCAGCAGTTTATTACTAGCGGGAGTTGGGTACGAGCAGTACTTC.

The sample holds many counts of this clone. This rearrangement joins TRBV21-1 to TRBJ2-1; the table names TRBD2, a call not compared with the DNA. TRBV21-1 is designated a pseudogene. The CDR3 length is 16 residues. CDR3 region: CASSKVGSGKENEQFF. The DNA for the CDR3 is TGTGCCAGCAGCAAAGTGGGTAGCGGGAAAGAGAATGAGCAGTTCTTC.

The rearrangement uses TRBV6-5 and TRBJ2-1; the D gene is possibly TRBD2 (6 bases). Germline V gives CDR1 MNHEY, CDR2 SVGAGI. The CDR3 is made up of 14 amino acids. V was pared by 4 bases and J by 6 bases, with 13 bases between. The CDR3 is CASSLGGEGNEQFF. The CDR3 DNA sequence: TGTGCCAGCAGTTTGGGGGGAGAGGGCAATGAGCAGTTCTTC.

This clone was detected a few times. The chain couples TRBV7-2 to TRBJ1-2, with TRBD1 matching 10 bases. Germline V gene data show CDR1 as SGHTA and CDR2 as FQGNSA. The CDR3 covers 13 residues. Trimming cost V 5 bases and J 8 bases; bases outside gene matches: 5. The CDR3 bases are TGTGCCAGCAGCGTGGGACAGGGGCGCGGCTACACCTTC. Its protein is CASSVGQGRGYTF.

V gene TRBV5-4 combines with J gene TRBJ2-5; tentatively, D is TRBD1 (6 bases). Germline lookup yields CDR1 SGHNT and CDR2 YYREEE (reference sequence). V was pared by 2 bases and J by 5 bases, with 13 bases between. The CDR3 has 14 amino acids. CDR3 DNA sequence: TGTGCCAGCAGCTTACAGGGTGGGGTGGAGACCCAGTACTTC. Protein product: CASSLQGGVETQYF.

The chain joins TRBV29-1 to TRBJ1-3, with 9 positions matching TRBD1. The CDR3 totals 12 residues. Germline V gene data show CDR1 as SQVTM and CDR2 as ANQGSEA. V lost 6 bases to trimming and J lost 4 bases; unmatched junction nucleotides: 1. The CDR3 DNA reads TGCAGCGTGGGGACAGGGGGAAACACCATATATTTT. Translating gives CSVGTGGNTIYF.

The rearrangement links TRBV7-2 to TRBJ2-3, with D unclear. Trimming stripped 1 base from V and 7 bases from J, with 9 bases between. The germline CDR1 and CDR2 sequences are SGHTA and FQGNSA. The CDR3 length is 13 residues. The CDR3 here is CASSLVLLHTQYF. The CDR3 nucleotides read TGTGCCAGCAGCTTAGTACTCCTCCATACGCAGTATTTT.

This clone was seen only a few times. The rearrangement joins TRBV7-9 to TRBJ1-5, with D unresolved. Trimming removed 5 bases from V and 5 bases from J, with 13 bases in between. CDR1 and CDR2 from the germline V gene are SEHNR and FQNEAQ (reference sequence). This CDR3 region has 14 residues. CDR3 in amino acids: CASSLSAGDQPQHF. DNA for the CDR3: TGTGCCAGCAGCCTCAGTGCGGGCGATCAGCCCCAGCATTTT.

This sequence joins TRBV19 and TRBJ1-1; D is possibly TRBD1 (5 bases). The V end lost 4 bases, the J end lost 7 bases, and 22 bases lay between the germline ends. Germline V gives CDR1 LNHDA, CDR2 SQIVND (reference sequence). This CDR3 spans 16 amino acids. The CDR3 bases are TGTGCCAGTAGTACCGACGAGGGACTGCCGTTCGATGAAGCTTTCTTT. Amino acids: CASSTDEGLPFDEAFF.

This clone was picked up a small number of times. V usage is TRBV5-4 and J usage is TRBJ2-5; 8 bases agree with TRBD2. This CDR3 is built from 14 residues. The germline V gene has CDR1 SGHNT and CDR2 YYREEE (reference sequence). The ends lost 0 bases at V and 5 bases at J; junction bases unmatched: 3. CDR3 DNA: TGTGCCAGCAGCTTGGGGACTAGCTGGGAGACCCAGTACTTC. Its protein is CASSLGTSWETQYF.

The sample holds a few counts of this clone. The chain joins TRBV29-1 to TRBJ2-5; no firm D call. The V gene's germline CDR1 is SQVTM and CDR2 ANQGSEA. The CDR3 is 12 amino acids. V lost 5 bases and J lost 4, with 11 bases in between. CDR3 in amino acids: CSVSRGAETQYF. CDR3 DNA: TGCAGCGTTTCTAGAGGAGCAGAGACCCAGTACTTC.

This chain uses TRBV28 with TRBJ2-7, with D uncertain. The germline CDR1 and CDR2 sequences are MDHEN and SYDVKM. V was cut by 6 bases and J by 9 bases, with 18 bases left in between. This CDR3 is 13 amino acids long. This CDR3 reads CASRKSAAVGQYF. As DNA, the CDR3 is TGTGCCAGCAGAAAGAGCGCCGCTGTTGGGCAGTACTTC. Filled out from reference TRBV28 and TRBJ2-7, the complete variable domain reads DVKVTQSSRYLVKRTGEKVFLECVQDMDHENMFWYRQDPGLGLRLIYFSYDVKMKEKGDIPEGYSVSREKKERFSLILESASTNQTSMYLCASRKSAAVGQYFGPGTRLTVT.

This clone was found a few times. The gene calls are TRBV7-8 and TRBJ1-2, with TRBD1 matching over 8 bases. Per the germline V gene, CDR1 is SGHVS and CDR2 is FQNEAQ. The CDR3 sequence is 16 residues long. The V gene end was trimmed by 0 bases and the J gene end by 7 bases; junction bases not matched to a gene: 10. The CDR3 is CASSLAAGGVSGGYTF. The CDR3, as DNA: TGTGCCAGCAGCTTAGCCGCAGGGGGCGTTTCGGGTGGCTACACCTTC.

This clone was seen at least ten times. The chain has TRBV4-1 and TRBJ2-7; 7 bases map to TRBD2. CDR3 size: 14 residues. Germline CDR1 is MGHRA and CDR2 is YSYEKL. Losses at the gene ends were 4 bases for V and 6 bases for J; bases not matched to a gene: 9. CDR3: CASSRLTGEGEQYF. CDR3 nucleotide sequence: TGCGCCAGCAGCCGCCTCACGGGGGAGGGCGAGCAGTACTTC.

This clone was counted between two and nine times. The gene calls are TRBV7-2 and TRBJ1-4; possible D gene TRBD1, 5 bases. The CDR3 contains 14 residues. Germline V CDR1 and CDR2: SGHTA, FQGNSA. The V end lost 3 bases, the J end lost 3 bases, and 8 bases lay between the germline ends. The CDR3 spells CASSFQGSNEKLFF. The CDR3 DNA reads as TGTGCCAGCAGCTTCCAGGGTTCTAATGAAAAACTGTTTTTT.

Only a few counts were recorded for this clone. V usage is TRBV29-1 and J usage is TRBJ2-2; 8 nucleotides align to TRBD2. Per the germline V gene, CDR1 is SQVTM and CDR2 is ANQGSEA. Trimming at V came to 5 bases and at J to 1 base, leaving 3 bases not matched to a gene. The CDR3 spans 14 residues. For the CDR3, the DNA is TGCAGCGTTAAGACTAGCGTGAACACCGGGGAGCTGTTTTTT. Translated, it gives CSVKTSVNTGELFF.

This clone was found many times. V usage is TRBV19 and J usage is TRBJ2-5, with D possibly matching TRBD1 (6 bases). The CDR3 length is 14 residues. V shed 3 bases and J shed 4 bases, with 12 bases lying between them. Germline V gene data show CDR1 as LNHDA and CDR2 as SQIVND (reference sequence). The CDR3 reads CASSIRTVGETQYF. In nucleotides, the CDR3 is TGTGCCAGTAGTATCAGGACAGTAGGAGAGACCCAGTACTTC. Full variable domain (rest looked up from reference TRBV19 and TRBJ2-5): DGGITQSPKYLFRKEGQNVTLSCEQNLNHDAMYWYRQDPGQGLRLIYYSQIVNDFQKGDIAEGYSVSREKKESFPLTVTSAQKNPTAFYLCASSIRTVGETQYFGPGTRLLVL.

V is TRBV29-1 and J is TRBJ1-2, with 7 bases lining up with TRBD1. Trimming removed 1 base from V and 8 bases from J; junction bases left unmatched: 4. Germline lookup yields CDR1 SQVTM and CDR2 ANQGSEA. CDR3 length equals 12 residues. This chain's CDR3 is CSVEGQGDGYTF. CDR3 bases: TGCAGCGTTGAAGGCCAGGGGGACGGCTACACCTTC.

This clone came up a few times. The genes are TRBV7-2 and TRBJ1-5, with a possible D match to TRBD1 (6 bases). The CDR3 covers 15 residues. Trimming took off 3 bases at V and 1 base at J, with 10 bases between the two ends. Germline V gives CDR1 SGHTA, CDR2 FQGNSA. Here the CDR3 DNA reads TGTGCCAGCAGCTTTCAGGGGATGAGCAATCAGCCCCAGCATTTT. Translated, it gives CASSFQGMSNQPQHF.